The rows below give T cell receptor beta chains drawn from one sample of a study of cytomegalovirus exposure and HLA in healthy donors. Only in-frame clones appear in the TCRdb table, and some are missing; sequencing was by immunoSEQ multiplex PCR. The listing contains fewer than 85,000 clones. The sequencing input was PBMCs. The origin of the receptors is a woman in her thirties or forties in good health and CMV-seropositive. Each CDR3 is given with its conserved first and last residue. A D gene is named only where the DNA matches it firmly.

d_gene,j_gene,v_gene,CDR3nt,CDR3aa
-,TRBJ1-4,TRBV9,TGTGCCAGCAGCCCCAGTGGGGTGGGGGGTGAAAAACTGTTTTTT,CASSPSGVGGEKLFF
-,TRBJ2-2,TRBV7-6,TGTGCCAGCAGCCCAGGGGGACTCCACACCGGGGAGCTGTTTTTT,CASSPGGLHTGELFF
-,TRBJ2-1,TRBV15,TGTGCCACCAGCAGAGAAGCCGACAGCTACAATGAGCAGTTCTTC,CATSREADSYNEQFF
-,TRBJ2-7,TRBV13,TGTGCCAGCAGCTTAGCCGGACAGATCTCCTACGAGCAGTACTTC,CASSLAGQISYEQYF
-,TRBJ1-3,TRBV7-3,TGTGCCAGCAGCTTAAAAGGAGATTCAAACACCATATATTTT,CASSLKGDSNTIYF
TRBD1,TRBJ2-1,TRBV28,TGTGCCAGCAGTTTAGGTTATCGGGACAGGGCGGTCTACAATGAGCAGTTCTTC,CASSLGYRDRAVYNEQFF
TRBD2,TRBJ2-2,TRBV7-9,TGTGCCAGCAGCTTACTGAGCGGGGACACCGGGGAGCTGTTTTTT,CASSLLSGDTGELFF
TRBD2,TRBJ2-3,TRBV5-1,TGCGCCAGCAGCGCCGGACTAGCGGGAGGCACAGATACGCAGTATTTT,CASSAGLAGGTDTQYF
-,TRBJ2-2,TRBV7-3,TGTGCCAGCAGCTTACAATCTCGGGAACCCGGGGAGCTGTTTTTT,CASSLQSREPGELFF
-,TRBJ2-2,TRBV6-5,TGTGCCAGCACCCTCGACAGGCCCTACACCGGGGAGCTGTTTTTT,CASTLDRPYTGELFF
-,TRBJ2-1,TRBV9,TGTGCCAGCAGCGTAAATGGAAGAGGAGGGATCAATGAGCAGTTCTTC,CASSVNGRGGINEQFF
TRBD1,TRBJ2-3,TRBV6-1,TGTGCCAGCAGTGAACGGGACAGGGGCGGCACAGATACGCAGTATTTT,CASSERDRGGTDTQYF
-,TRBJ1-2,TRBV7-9,TGTGCCAGCAGCGTGAGCAACGGCTACACCTTC,CASSVSNGYTF
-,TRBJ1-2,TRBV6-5,TGTGCCAGCCGTCTACAGGTTACCGGTGGCTATGGCTACACCTTC,CASRLQVTGGYGYTF
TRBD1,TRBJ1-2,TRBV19,TGTGCCAGTAGTATAGATCACTCGGGACAGCCGTATGGCTACACCTTC,CASSIDHSGQPYGYTF
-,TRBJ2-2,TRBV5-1,TGCGCCAGCAGCTTGTGGGGGCGCGACGGCACCGGGGAGCTGTTTTTT,CASSLWGRDGTGELFF
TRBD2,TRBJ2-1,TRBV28,TGTGCCAGCAGCACAACCGGGGTAGCGGGAGTAAATGAGCAGTTCTTC,CASSTTGVAGVNEQFF
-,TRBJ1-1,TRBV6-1,TGTGCCAGCAAACGAGCGGAAGCTTTCTTT,CASKRAEAFF
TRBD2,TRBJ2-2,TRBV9,TGTGCCAGCAGCGTAGTTGCGGGAGGGAACACCGGGGAGCTGTTTTTT,CASSVVAGGNTGELFF
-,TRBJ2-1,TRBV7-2,TGTGCCAGCAGCTCTATAGGGAGTCCCTACAATGAGCAGTTCTTC,CASSSIGSPYNEQFF
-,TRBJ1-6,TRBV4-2,TGTGCCAGCAGCCAATCAATAGGGGATTCACCCCTCCACTTT,CASSQSIGDSPLHF
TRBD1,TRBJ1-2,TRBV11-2,TGTGCCAGCAGCTTAGCCGACAGGGGGCTAAACTATGGCTACACCTTC,CASSLADRGLNYGYTF
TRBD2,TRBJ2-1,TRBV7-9,TGTGCCAGCAGCCGGGGGGTGGGCATTGGTGGTGAGCAGTTCTTC,CASSRGVGIGGEQFF
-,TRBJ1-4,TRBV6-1,TGTGCCAGCAGTGCTAACAGGCTCGCAACTAATGAAAAACTGTTTTTT,CASSANRLATNEKLFF
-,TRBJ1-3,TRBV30,TGTGCCTGGAGTGTAACTGCTGGAAACACCATATATTTT,CAWSVTAGNTIYF
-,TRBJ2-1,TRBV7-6,TGTGCCAGCAGCTTAGTTGAGTACAATGAGCAGTTCTTC,CASSLVEYNEQFF
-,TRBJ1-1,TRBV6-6,TGTGCCAGCAGCGACCAGGGGATTGAAGCTTTCTTT,CASSDQGIEAFF
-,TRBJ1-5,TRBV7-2,TGTGCCAGCAGCTTAGGCGGACAGCCCCAGCATTTT,CASSLGGQPQHF
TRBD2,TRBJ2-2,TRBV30,TGTGCCTGGAATCCGGGAGGCTGGGAGCTGTTTTTT,CAWNPGGWELFF
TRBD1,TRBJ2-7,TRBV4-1,TGCGCCAGCAGCCACCAACCGGGACAGGGCGTCGAGCAGTACTTC,CASSHQPGQGVEQYF
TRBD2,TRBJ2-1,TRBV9,TGTGCCAGCAGCGGTAGCGGGAGGGCCGCCTACAATGAGCAGTTCTTC,CASSGSGRAAYNEQFF
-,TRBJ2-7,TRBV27,TGTGCCAGCAGTACGGCGCGGGTTAGCTTGTACGAGCAGTACTTC,CASSTARVSLYEQYF
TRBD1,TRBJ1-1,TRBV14,TGTGCCAGCAGCCAAGAGTTCGGCAGGGGGCGGGACACTGAAGCTTTCTTT,CASSQEFGRGRDTEAFF
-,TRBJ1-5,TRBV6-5,TGTGCCACCAGACAGTATAGCAATCAGCCCCAGCATTTT,CATRQYSNQPQHF
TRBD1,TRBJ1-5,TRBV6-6,TGTGCCAGCAGTTACCGGGACAGAAATCAGCCCCAGCATTTT,CASSYRDRNQPQHF
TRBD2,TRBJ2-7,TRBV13,TGTGCCAGCAGCTCGCGGACTAGCGGGAGGTGGTACGAGCAGTACTTC,CASSSRTSGRWYEQYF
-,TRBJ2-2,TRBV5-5,TGTGCCAGCAACAGGGCGGCGAACACCGGGGAGCTGTTTTTT,CASNRAANTGELFF
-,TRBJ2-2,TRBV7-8,TGTGCCAGCAGCTTGCAGGGCGCCAACACCGGGGAGCTGTTTTTT,CASSLQGANTGELFF
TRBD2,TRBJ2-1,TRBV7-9,TGTGCCAGCAGCTTAGTGAGGTCGAGCGGGGACAATGAGCAGTTCTTC,CASSLVRSSGDNEQFF
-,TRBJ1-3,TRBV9,TGTGCCAGCAGCGTAGGTATTGGAAACACCATATATTTT,CASSVGIGNTIYF
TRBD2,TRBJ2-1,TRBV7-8,TGTGCCAGCACCTGGCGGGGGGGACCCTACAATGAGCAGTTCTTC,CASTWRGGPYNEQFF
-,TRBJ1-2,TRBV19,TGTGCCAGTAGTATTCTTTGGGAGGGACCGAAGAATCCTTATGGCTACACCTTC,CASSILWEGPKNPYGYTF
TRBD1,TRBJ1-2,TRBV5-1,TGCGCCAGCAGCTTTGGTGGGGACAGGGAATATGGCTACACCTTC,CASSFGGDREYGYTF
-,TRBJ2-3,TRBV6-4,TGTGCCAGCAGTGACTCGAATGGGGCGTCGGATACGCAGTATTTT,CASSDSNGASDTQYF
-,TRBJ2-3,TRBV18,TGTGCCAGCTCACCGAGTGGACGGAGGAGCACAGATACGCAGTATTTT,CASSPSGRRSTDTQYF
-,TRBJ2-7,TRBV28,TGTGCCAGCAGTTTAAGTTCGTTTTGGAGCTCCTACGAGCAGTACTTC,CASSLSSFWSSYEQYF
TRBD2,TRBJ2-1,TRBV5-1,TGCGCCAGCAACACCGGCCTAGCGGGAGCGACCTACAATGAGCAGTTCTTC,CASNTGLAGATYNEQFF
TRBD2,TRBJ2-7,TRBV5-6,TGTGCCAGCAGCCCACCTACCCGGGCTAGCGGGAGGTCCTACGAGCAGTACTTC,CASSPPTRASGRSYEQYF
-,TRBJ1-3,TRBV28,TGTGCCAGCAGCTCAATATTGAACTTACTCTCTGGAAACACCATATATTTT,CASSSILNLLSGNTIYF
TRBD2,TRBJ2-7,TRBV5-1,TGCGCCAGCAGCTTACTTAGCGGGAAAAGCTACGAGCAGTACTTC,CASSLLSGKSYEQYF
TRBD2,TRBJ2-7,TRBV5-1,TGCGCCAGCAGGCACCGGGAGGGATCCTACGAGCAGTACTTC,CASRHREGSYEQYF